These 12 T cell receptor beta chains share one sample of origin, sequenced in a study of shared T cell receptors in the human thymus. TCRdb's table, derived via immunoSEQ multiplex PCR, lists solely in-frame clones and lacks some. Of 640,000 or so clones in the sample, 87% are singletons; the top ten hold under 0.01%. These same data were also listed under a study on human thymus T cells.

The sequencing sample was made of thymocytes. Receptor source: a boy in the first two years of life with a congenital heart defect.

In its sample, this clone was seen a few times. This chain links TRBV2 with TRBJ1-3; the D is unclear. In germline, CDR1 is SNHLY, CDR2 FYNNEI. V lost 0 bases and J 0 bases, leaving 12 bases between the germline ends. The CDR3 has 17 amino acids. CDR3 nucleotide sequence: TGTGCCAGCAGTGAAGCGCTTTGGGAGTTCTCTGGAAACACCATATATTTT. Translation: CASSEALWEFSGNTIYF. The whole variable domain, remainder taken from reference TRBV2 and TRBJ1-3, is EPEVTQTPSHQVTQMGQEVILRCVPISNHLYFYWYRQILGQKVEFLVSFYNNEISEKSEIFDDQFSVERPDGSNFTLKIRSTKLEDSAMYFCASSEALWEFSGNTIYFGEGSWLTVV.

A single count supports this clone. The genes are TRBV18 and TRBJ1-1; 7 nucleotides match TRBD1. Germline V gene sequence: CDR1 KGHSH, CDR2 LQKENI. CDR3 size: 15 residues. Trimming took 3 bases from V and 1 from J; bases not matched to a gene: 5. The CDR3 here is CASSPSDRENTEAFF. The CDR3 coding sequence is TGTGCCAGCTCACCTAGTGACAGGGAGAACACTGAAGCTTTCTTT.

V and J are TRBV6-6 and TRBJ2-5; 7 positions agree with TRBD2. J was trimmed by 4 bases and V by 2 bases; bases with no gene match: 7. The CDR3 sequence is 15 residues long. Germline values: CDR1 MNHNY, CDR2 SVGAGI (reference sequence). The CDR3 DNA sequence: TGTGCCAGCAGTTACGGTTTTAGGGAGGGAGAGACCCAGTACTTC. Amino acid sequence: CASSYGFREGETQYF.

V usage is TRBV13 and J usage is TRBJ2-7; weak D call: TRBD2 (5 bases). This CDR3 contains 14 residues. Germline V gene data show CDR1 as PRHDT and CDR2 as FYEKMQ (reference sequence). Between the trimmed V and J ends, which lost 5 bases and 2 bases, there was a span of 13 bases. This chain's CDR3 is CASSPDYDTYEQYF. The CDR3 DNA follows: TGTGCCAGCAGCCCAGACTATGATACCTACGAGCAGTACTTC.

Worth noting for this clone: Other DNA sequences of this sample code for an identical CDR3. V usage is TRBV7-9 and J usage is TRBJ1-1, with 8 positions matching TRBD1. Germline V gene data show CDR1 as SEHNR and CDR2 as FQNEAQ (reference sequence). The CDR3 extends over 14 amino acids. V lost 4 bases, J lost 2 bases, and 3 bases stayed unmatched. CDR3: CASSSGQGNTEAFF. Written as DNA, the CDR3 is TGTGCCAGCAGCTCAGGACAGGGCAACACTGAAGCTTTCTTT.

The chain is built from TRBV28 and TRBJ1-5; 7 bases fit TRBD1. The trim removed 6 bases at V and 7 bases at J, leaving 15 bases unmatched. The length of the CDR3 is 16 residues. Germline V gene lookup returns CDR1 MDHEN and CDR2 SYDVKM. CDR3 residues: CASSRRQGTWIQPQHF. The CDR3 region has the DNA TGTGCCAGCAGCCGAAGACAGGGCACCTGGATCCAGCCCCAGCATTTT.

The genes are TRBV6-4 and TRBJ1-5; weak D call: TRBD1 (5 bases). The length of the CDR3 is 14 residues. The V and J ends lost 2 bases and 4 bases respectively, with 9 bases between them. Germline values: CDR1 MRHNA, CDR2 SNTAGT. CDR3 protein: CASSDRAGNQPQHF. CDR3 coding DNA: TGTGCCAGCAGTGACAGGGCAGGGAATCAGCCCCAGCATTTT.

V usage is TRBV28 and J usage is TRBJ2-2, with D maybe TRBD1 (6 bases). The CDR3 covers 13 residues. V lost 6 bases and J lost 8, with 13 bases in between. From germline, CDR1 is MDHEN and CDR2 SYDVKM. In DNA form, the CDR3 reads TGTGCCAGCAGGCAAGCAGGGGAAGGGGAGCTGTTTTTT. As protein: CASRQAGEGELFF.

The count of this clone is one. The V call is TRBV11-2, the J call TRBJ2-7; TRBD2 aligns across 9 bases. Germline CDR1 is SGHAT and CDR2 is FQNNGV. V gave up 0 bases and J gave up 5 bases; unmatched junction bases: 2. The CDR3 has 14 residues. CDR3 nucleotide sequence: TGTGCCAGCAGCTTAGAAGCGGGGGGTCACGAGCAGTACTTC. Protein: CASSLEAGGHEQYF.

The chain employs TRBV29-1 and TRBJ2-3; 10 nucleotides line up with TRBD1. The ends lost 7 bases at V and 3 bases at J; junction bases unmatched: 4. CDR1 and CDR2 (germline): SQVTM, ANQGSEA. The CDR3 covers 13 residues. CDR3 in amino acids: CSARQGATDTQYF. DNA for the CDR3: TGCAGCGCCAGACAGGGGGCAACAGATACGCAGTATTTT.

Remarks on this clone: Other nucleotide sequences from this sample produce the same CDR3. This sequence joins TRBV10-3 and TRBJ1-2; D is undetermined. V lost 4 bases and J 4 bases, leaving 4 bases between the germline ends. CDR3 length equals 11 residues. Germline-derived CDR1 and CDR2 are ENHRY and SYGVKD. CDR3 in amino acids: CAISGSYGYTF. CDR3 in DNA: TGTGCCATCAGTGGCAGCTATGGCTACACCTTC.

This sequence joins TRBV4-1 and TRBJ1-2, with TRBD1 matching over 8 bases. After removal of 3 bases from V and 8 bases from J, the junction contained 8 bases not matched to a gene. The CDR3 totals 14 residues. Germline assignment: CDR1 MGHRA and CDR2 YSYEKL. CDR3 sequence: CASSHAQGAEGYTF. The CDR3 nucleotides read TGCGCCAGCAGCCACGCCCAGGGGGCGGAGGGCTACACCTTC.